This TCR beta chain was recovered during a study of technical replicates of blood from a handful of donors. Profiling relied on immunoSEQ multiplex PCR, and the TCRdb table lists in-frame clones only, not all of them. The sample has 80,000 or so clones, approximately 94% seen once; the top ten hold 0.3% to 0.45%. Germline V gene sequence: CDR1 MDHEN, CDR2 SYDVKM. The ends were cut back, 2 bases at V and 4 bases at J, with 5 bases in the middle. This CDR3 has 12 amino acids. The genes are TRBV28 and TRBJ1-1; D is undetermined. The receptor was isolated from a human donor in good health. The specimen was T cells isolated from PBMCs. This CDR3 is CASSLEATEAFF. As DNA, the CDR3 is TGTGCCAGCAGTTTAGAGGCCACTGAAGCTTTCTTT.